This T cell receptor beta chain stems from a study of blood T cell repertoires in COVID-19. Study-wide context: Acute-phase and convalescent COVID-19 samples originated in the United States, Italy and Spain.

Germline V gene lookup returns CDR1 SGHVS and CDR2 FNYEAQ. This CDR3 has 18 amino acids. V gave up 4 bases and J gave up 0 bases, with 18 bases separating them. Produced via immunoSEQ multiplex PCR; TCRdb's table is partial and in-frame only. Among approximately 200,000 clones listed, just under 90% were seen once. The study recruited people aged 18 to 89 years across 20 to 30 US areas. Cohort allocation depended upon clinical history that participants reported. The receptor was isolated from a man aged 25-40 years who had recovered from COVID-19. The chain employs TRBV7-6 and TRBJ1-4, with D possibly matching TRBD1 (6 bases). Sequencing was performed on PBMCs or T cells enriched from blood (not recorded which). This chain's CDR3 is CASSSMPRTVATNEKLFF. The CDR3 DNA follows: TGTGCCAGCAGCTCTATGCCCCGGACAGTTGCAACTAATGAAAAACTGTTTTTT. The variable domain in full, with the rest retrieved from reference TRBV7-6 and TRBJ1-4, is GAGVSQSPRYKVTKRGQDVALRCDPISGHVSLYWYRQALGQGPEFLTYFNYEAQQDKSGLPNDRFSAERPEGSISTLTIQRTEQRDSAMYRCASSSMPRTVATNEKLFFGSGTQLSVL.